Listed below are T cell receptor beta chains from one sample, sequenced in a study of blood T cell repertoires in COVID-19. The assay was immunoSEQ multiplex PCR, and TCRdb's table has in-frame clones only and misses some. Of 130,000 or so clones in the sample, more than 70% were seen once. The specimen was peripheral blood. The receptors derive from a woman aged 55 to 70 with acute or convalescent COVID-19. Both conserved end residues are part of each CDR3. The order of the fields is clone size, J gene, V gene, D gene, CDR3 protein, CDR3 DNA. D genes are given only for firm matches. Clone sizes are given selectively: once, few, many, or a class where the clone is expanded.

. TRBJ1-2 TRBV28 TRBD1 CASTPRDRSYGYTF TGTGCCAGCACCCCGAGGGACAGAAGCTATGGCTACACCTTC
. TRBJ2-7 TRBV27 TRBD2 CASRASGVFEQYF TGTGCCAGTCGGGCTAGCGGGGTGTTCGAGCAGTACTTC
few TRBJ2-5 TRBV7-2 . CASSLVSYSQETQYF TGTGCCAGCAGCTTAGTAAGCTACAGTCAAGAGACCCAGTACTTC
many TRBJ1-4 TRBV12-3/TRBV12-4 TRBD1 CASKGDSEKLFF TGTGCCAGCAAAGGGGACAGTGAAAAACTGTTTTTT
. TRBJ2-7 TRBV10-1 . CASSDGPGEQYF TGCGCCAGCAGTGATGGGCCAGGGGAGCAGTACTTC
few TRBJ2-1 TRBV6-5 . CASTRTGSYNEQFF TGTGCCAGCACCCGGACTGGCTCCTACAATGAGCAGTTCTTC
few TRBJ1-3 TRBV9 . CASSVEGLSSGNTIYF TGTGCCAGCAGCGTAGAGGGGTTAAGCTCTGGAAACACCATATATTTT
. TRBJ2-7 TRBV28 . CASRQGGLYEQYF TGTGCCAGCAGACAGGGAGGGCTCTACGAGCAGTACTTC
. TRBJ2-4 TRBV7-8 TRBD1 CASSRTGGGNIQYF TGTGCCAGCAGCCGGACAGGGGGAGGAAACATTCAGTACTTC
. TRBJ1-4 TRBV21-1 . CASSKGAGNPQKLFF TGTGCCAGCAGCAAAGGGGCAGGGAACCCACAAAAACTGTTTTTT
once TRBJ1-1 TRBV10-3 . CAISPSLQANTEAFF TGTGCCATCAGCCCATCCTTGCAGGCGAACACTGAAGCTTTCTTT
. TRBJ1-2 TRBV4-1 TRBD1 CASSQDPGGVYGYTF TGCGCCAGCAGCCAAGACCCAGGGGGCGTCTATGGCTACACCTTC
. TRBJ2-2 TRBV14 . CANNPINRANTGELFF TGTGCCAACAATCCTATAAACAGAGCGAACACCGGGGAGCTGTTTTTT
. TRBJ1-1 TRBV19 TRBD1 CARITIPGTGVTEAFF TGTGCCAGGATCACCATTCCGGGGACAGGGGTTACTGAAGCTTTCTTT
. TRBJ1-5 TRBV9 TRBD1 CASSPGQGALNQPQHF TGTGCCAGCAGCCCTGGACAGGGGGCGCTTAATCAGCCCCAGCATTTT
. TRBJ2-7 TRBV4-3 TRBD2 CASSQDTSGGITYEQYF TGCGCCAGCAGCCAAGATACTAGCGGGGGAATTACCTACGAGCAGTACTTC
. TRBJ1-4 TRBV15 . CATSRDSGFNEKLFF TGTGCCACCAGCAGAGATTCAGGCTTTAATGAAAAACTGTTTTTT
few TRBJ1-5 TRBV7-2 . CASSLAVRGLDSNQPQHF TGTGCCAGCAGCTTAGCCGTCCGGGGACTCGATAGCAATCAGCCCCAGCATTTT
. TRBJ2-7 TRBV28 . CASSPDITYEQYF TGTGCCAGCAGTCCGGACATCACCTACGAGCAGTACTTC
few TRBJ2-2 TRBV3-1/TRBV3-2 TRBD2 CASSQAAGGSTGELFF TGTGCCAGCAGCCAAGCAGCGGGGGGAAGCACCGGGGAGCTGTTTTTT
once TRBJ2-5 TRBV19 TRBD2 CASSRLASETQYF TGTGCCAGTAGCAGACTAGCATCAGAGACCCAGTACTTC
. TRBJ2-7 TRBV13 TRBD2 CASSSPEGRGGEQYF TGTGCCAGCAGCTCCCCTGAGGGACGGGGAGGGGAGCAGTACTTC
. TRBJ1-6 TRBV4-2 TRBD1 CASSGRRTGVSPLHF TGTGCCAGCAGCGGGCGAAGGACAGGGGTTTCACCCCTCCACTTT
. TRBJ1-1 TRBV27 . CASSTSFLNTEAFF TGTGCCAGCAGTACTAGTTTTTTGAACACTGAAGCTTTCTTT
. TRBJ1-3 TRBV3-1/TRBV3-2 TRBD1 CASSRQTWDSGNTIYF TGTGCCAGCAGCCGTCAAACTTGGGACAGTGGAAACACCATATATTTT
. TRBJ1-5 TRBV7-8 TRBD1 CASSFGDRGDQPQHF TGTGCCAGCAGCTTCGGGGACAGGGGGGATCAGCCCCAGCATTTT
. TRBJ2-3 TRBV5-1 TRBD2 CASSLGRASGGIDTQYF TGCGCCAGCAGCCTCGGTAGGGCTAGCGGGGGTATAGATACGCAGTATTTT
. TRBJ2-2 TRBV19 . CASSEGGLFGELFF TGTGCCAGTAGTGAGGGCGGCTTATTCGGGGAGCTGTTTTTT
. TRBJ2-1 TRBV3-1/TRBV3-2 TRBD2 CASSQDVVASGGNYNEQFF TGTGCCAGCAGCCAAGATGTGGTGGCTAGCGGGGGGAACTACAATGAGCAGTTCTTC
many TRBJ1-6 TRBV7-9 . CASSSTNSNNSPLHF TGTGCCAGCAGCTCGACTAACAGCAATAATTCACCCCTCCACTTT
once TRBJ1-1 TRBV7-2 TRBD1 CASSPGGNTEAFF TGTGCCAGCAGCCCAGGGGGTAACACTGAAGCTTTCTTT
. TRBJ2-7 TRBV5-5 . CASSLYGYEQYF TGTGCCAGCAGCTTGTACGGCTACGAGCAGTACTTC
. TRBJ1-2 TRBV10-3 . CAISEGQLRGYTF TGTGCCATCAGTGAAGGACAGCTTAGGGGCTACACCTTC
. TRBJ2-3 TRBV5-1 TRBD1 CASSLDFWDRGNSDTQYF TGCGCCAGCAGCTTGGATTTCTGGGACAGGGGGAATTCAGATACGCAGTATTTT
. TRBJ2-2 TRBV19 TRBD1 CASSNRQGVTGELFF TGTGCCAGTAGTAACAGACAGGGGGTCACCGGGGAGCTGTTTTTT
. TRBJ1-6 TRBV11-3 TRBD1 CASSPDRGNSPLHF TGTGCCAGCAGCCCGGACAGGGGAAATTCACCCCTCCACTTT
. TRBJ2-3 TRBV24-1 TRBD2 CATSLPTSEDADTQYF TGTGCCACCAGTCTACCCACTAGCGAGGATGCAGATACGCAGTATTTT
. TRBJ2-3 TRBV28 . CASSLAGRDSYDDTQYF TGTGCCAGCAGTTTGGCGGGGCGGGACTCCTACGATGATACGCAGTATTTT